Following are 24 T cell receptor beta chains from one sample sequenced in a study of CD8 T cells in Susac syndrome. RNA totalling roughly 0.45 to 1 ug underwent reverse transcription with random hexamers. TCRdb re-called the immunoSEQ multiplex PCR reads through MiXCR, storing one row per CDR3 protein. The sample lists some 150,000 distinct CDR3 sequences, 94% occurring once. Sequenced input: CD8+ T cells from PBMCs. The receptors originated from a human donor in good health.

This chain connects TRBV4-3 to TRBJ2-2; TRBD2 might be the D (6 bases). Germline V CDR1 and CDR2: LGHNA, YSLEER. Between the trimmed V and J ends, which lost 3 bases and 6 bases, there was a span of 14 bases. The CDR3 runs to 15 residues. This CDR3 reads CASSQGLASSGELFF. The CDR3 DNA is TGCGCCAGCAGCCAGGGTCTAGCGTCCTCCGGGGAGCTGTTTTTT.

V and J are TRBV29-1 and TRBJ2-7; 8 bases align to TRBD1. Germline V lookup: CDR1 SQVTM, CDR2 ANQGSEA. This CDR3 is built from 13 residues. V was clipped by 5 bases and J by 6 bases; unmatched bases: 9. CDR3 residues: CSVPGGSIGEQYF. The CDR3 region has the DNA TGCAGCGTTCCAGGGGGCTCAATCGGCGAGCAGTACTTC.

The V call is TRBV14, the J call TRBJ2-7, with D possibly TRBD1 on 6 matching bases. The V end lost 2 bases, the J end lost 5 bases, and 10 bases lay between the germline ends. The CDR3 contains 13 residues. In germline, CDR1 is SGHDN, CDR2 FVKESK. For the CDR3, the DNA is TGTGCCAGCAGCCAACTAAACAGGGACGAGCAGTACTTC. Translated: CASSQLNRDEQYF.

The rearrangement joins TRBV6-2 or TRBV6-3 to TRBJ2-1; tentatively, D is TRBD2 (5 bases). The CDR3 is 14 residues long. Germline V gene data show CDR1 as MNHEY and CDR2 as SVGEGT. V gave up 2 bases and J gave up 5 bases, with 10 bases separating them. In DNA, the CDR3 is TGTGCCAGCAGTTACGGGGTAGCGAACAATGAGCAGTTCTTC. Amino acids: CASSYGVANNEQFF.

This rearrangement joins TRBV20-1 to TRBJ2-5, with a tentative D call TRBD2 (7 bases). V lost 6 bases and J lost 4, with 21 bases in between. Germline V gene data show CDR1 as DFQATT and CDR2 as SNEGSKA (reference sequence). This CDR3 is built from 15 residues. The CDR3 loop is CSAGGPGEAGETQYF. As DNA, the CDR3 is TGCAGTGCCGGGGGGCCGGGGGAAGCGGGAGAGACCCAGTACTTC.

The CDR3 sequence is CASSFTTGQGKTQYF. The CDR3 nucleotides are TGTGCCAGCAGCTTTACTACGGGACAGGGGAAGACCCAGTACTTC. This sequence joins TRBV13 and TRBJ2-5; 10 nucleotides line up with TRBD1. Germline V CDR1 and CDR2: PRHDT, FYEKMQ (reference sequence). The CDR3 is made up of 15 amino acids. V gave up 3 bases and J gave up 6 bases; unmatched junction bases: 7.

This chain links TRBV28 with TRBJ2-1, with 13 bases aligning to TRBD2. CDR3 length: 14 residues. Germline V gene data show CDR1 as MDHEN and CDR2 as SYDVKM. J gave up 13 bases and V 2 bases, and 5 bases lay outside the gene matches. The CDR3 region is CASSLGGLAGLQFF. The CDR3 nucleotides are TGTGCCAGCAGTTTAGGGGGACTAGCGGGACTCCAGTTCTTC.

The chain combines TRBV9 with TRBJ1-4, with D perhaps matching TRBD1 (5 bases). V was trimmed by 1 base and J by 0 bases, leaving 7 bases between them. CDR3 length: 15 amino acids. CDR1 SGDLS and CDR2 YYNGEE come from the germline V gene. CDR3 sequence: CASSVQGTTNEKLFF. CDR3 nucleotide sequence: TGTGCCAGCAGCGTACAGGGAACAACTAATGAAAAACTGTTTTTT.

The chain carries TRBV27 and TRBJ2-4, with D possibly TRBD1 on 5 matching bases. The germline V and J ends were trimmed by 2 bases and 2 bases, with 7 bases remaining between them. Germline CDR1 and CDR2: MNHEY and SMNVEV (reference sequence). CDR3 length equals 14 residues. CDR3 region: CASSLRGSKNIQYF. The CDR3 coding sequence is TGTGCCAGCAGTTTAAGGGGATCCAAAAACATTCAGTACTTC.

The CDR3 sequence is CASFGSSTDTQYF. The CDR3 DNA reads as TGTGCCAGCTTCGGGAGTAGCACAGATACGCAGTATTTT. This chain connects TRBV25-1 to TRBJ2-3, with D perhaps TRBD2 (6 bases). Trimming stripped 8 bases from V and 0 bases from J, with 9 bases between. CDR3 length equals 13 residues. Germline loops: CDR1 MGHDK, CDR2 SYGVNS.

This chain joins TRBV7-8 and TRBJ2-5; 9 positions agree with TRBD1. V trimming: 5 bases; J trimming: 4 bases; junction bases outside the gene matches: 11. The CDR3 runs to 16 residues. Germline CDR1 reads SGHVS; CDR2 reads FQNEAQ. This chain's CDR3 is CASSPPRDRVGETQYF. Here the CDR3 DNA reads TGTGCCAGCAGCCCCCCCAGGGACAGGGTCGGAGAGACCCAGTACTTC.

J is TRBJ2-5 and V is TRBV27; D gene ambiguous. CDR1 and CDR2 from the germline V gene are MNHEY and SMNVEV (reference sequence). The length of the CDR3 is 13 residues. V was pared by 3 bases and J by 3 bases, with 8 bases between. CDR3 nucleotides: TGTGCCAGCAGTTTTAGGTTGGAAGAGACCCAGTACTTC. Its translation is CASSFRLEETQYF.

V and J are TRBV9 and TRBJ2-7; D is perhaps TRBD2 (5 bases). The V and J ends lost 2 bases and 6 bases respectively, with 15 bases between them. Germline CDR1 and CDR2: SGDLS and YYNGEE. This CDR3 has 14 amino acids. The CDR3 DNA reads TGTGCCAGCAGCGTCGACCAGGACGGACTCGAGCAGTACTTC. This codes for CASSVDQDGLEQYF.

V gene TRBV28 combines with J gene TRBJ2-1; D remains unclear. Germline CDR1 is MDHEN and CDR2 is SYDVKM. Trimming removed 2 bases from V and 9 bases from J, with 5 bases in between. The CDR3 contains 11 residues. The CDR3 region is CASSLPGEQFF. The DNA for the CDR3 is TGTGCCAGCAGTTTACCGGGTGAGCAGTTCTTC.

V is TRBV7-9 and J is TRBJ2-7, with 8 bases lining up with TRBD2. Trimming removed 6 bases from V and 7 bases from J; junction bases left unmatched: 8. Per germline, CDR1 SEHNR and CDR2 FQNEAQ (reference sequence). The CDR3 totals 13 residues. The CDR3 DNA follows: TGTGCCAGCAGTCGGACTAGCCTGTGGGAGCAGTACTTC. Residues: CASSRTSLWEQYF.

The chain joins TRBV19 to TRBJ1-1; no clear D gene. Germline V gene sequence: CDR1 LNHDA, CDR2 SQIVND (reference sequence). The CDR3 length is 12 residues. The V end lost 5 bases, the J end lost 1 base, and 5 bases lay between the germline ends. Written as DNA, the CDR3 is TGTGCCAGTAGTGTGGGGAACACTGAAGCTTTCTTT. Protein product: CASSVGNTEAFF.

The J gene is TRBJ2-7, the V gene TRBV28, with unresolved D. CDR3 length: 14 residues. From germline, CDR1 is MDHEN and CDR2 SYDVKM. The V end was cut by 6 bases, the J end by 0 bases, with 12 bases between. The CDR3 region has the DNA TGTGCCAGCAGCCCCAACGGACCCTCCTACGAGCAGTACTTC. This encodes CASSPNGPSYEQYF.

The table lists this clonotype with a count of one. The chain couples TRBV20-1 to TRBJ2-1; 8 nucleotides align to TRBD2. Germline V gene sequence: CDR1 DFQATT, CDR2 SNEGSKA (reference sequence). V was clipped by 3 bases and J by 2 bases; unmatched bases: 6. The CDR3 consists of 15 residues. The CDR3 loop is CSASLGRAAYNEQFF. CDR3 coding DNA: TGCAGTGCTAGCCTCGGGAGGGCCGCCTACAATGAGCAGTTCTTC.

V is TRBV4-3 and J is TRBJ2-1, with D unclear. Trimming took 4 bases from V and 0 from J, leaving 10 bases between them. The V gene's germline CDR1 is LGHNA and CDR2 YSLEER. The CDR3 has 15 residues. This chain's CDR3 is CASSRTGSSYNEQFF. CDR3 bases: TGCGCCAGCAGCCGGACGGGTAGCTCCTACAATGAGCAGTTCTTC.

The rearrangement joins TRBV7-9 to TRBJ2-1; 12 bases are shared with TRBD2. Germline V gives CDR1 SEHNR, CDR2 FQNEAQ (reference sequence). The CDR3 covers 18 residues. Unmatched junction bases numbered 11, after V lost 0 bases and J lost 8 bases. The DNA of the CDR3 is TGTGCCAGCAGCTTAGCGTTGCCTAGCGGGAGGGCCGGGGATGAGCAGTTCTTC. Translating gives CASSLALPSGRAGDEQFF.

The chain recombines TRBV14 with TRBJ2-7; perhaps TRBD2 as D (5 bases). V was shortened by 1 base and J by 4 bases, with 11 bases between the two germline ends. Germline V gene lookup returns CDR1 SGHDN and CDR2 FVKESK. The CDR3 extends over 14 amino acids. CDR3 DNA: TGTGCCAGCAGCCAAGGAGGGAGCAGGTACGAGCAGTACTTC. Amino acids: CASSQGGSRYEQYF.

The rearrangement joins TRBV3-1 to TRBJ1-1; tentative D call: TRBD1 (5 bases). V dropped 0 bases and J dropped 6 bases, with 11 bases sitting between them. Germline V gene data show CDR1 as LGHDT and CDR2 as YNNKEL (reference sequence). This CDR3 is 14 amino acids long. In DNA form, the CDR3 reads TGTGCCAGCAGCCAAGATTTCGGGGCACCTGAAGCTTTCTTT. It codes for CASSQDFGAPEAFF.

The chain is built from TRBV2 and TRBJ2-7, with a possible D match to TRBD1 (7 bases). CDR3 length: 15 residues. Trimming cost V 0 bases and J 7 bases, with 16 bases left between them. The germline V gene has CDR1 SNHLY and CDR2 FYNNEI. CDR3 sequence reads: CASSEAWQGGTEQYF. In DNA form, the CDR3 reads TGTGCCAGCAGTGAAGCCTGGCAGGGGGGAACGGAGCAGTACTTC.

The chain employs TRBV7-2 and TRBJ1-1; D remains unclear. CDR3 length: 11 amino acids. V lost 3 bases and J 7 bases, leaving 6 bases between the germline ends. From germline, CDR1 is SGHTA and CDR2 FQGNSA. The chain's CDR3 is CASSLGDEAFF. The CDR3 DNA sequence: TGTGCCAGCAGCTTGGGAGATGAAGCTTTCTTT.